The rows below give T cell receptor beta chains drawn from one sample of a study of breast tumors, draining lymph nodes, adjacent tissues. One entry per CDR3 protein results from TCRdb running MiXCR on the multiplex PCR reads. The data show 25,000 or so distinct CDR3 sequences, roughly three quarters seen once. Material: tumor-adjacent breast tissue. All receptors derive from a female donor with breast cancer. Some clones in this sample may be carry-over from other donors' samples. Each CDR3 is given with its conserved first and last residue. D genes are given only for firm matches. Only some rows state a clone size, as once, few, many or a class for expanded clones.

>TRBV12-3/TRBV12-4|-|TRBJ1-4|-
CASRSPEGKGEKLFF
TGTGCCAGCAGATCCCCCGAGGGTAAGGGAGAAAAACTGTTTTTT
>TRBV4-1|-|TRBJ2-7|-
CASSQDPRREQYF
TGCGCCAGCAGCCAAGATCCTAGACGCGAGCAGTACTTC
>TRBV10-1|-|TRBJ2-5|TRBD1
CASSDNGQGGETQYF
TGCGCCAGCAGTGACAACGGACAGGGCGGAGAGACCCAGTACTTC
>TRBV12-3/TRBV12-4|-|TRBJ1-2|TRBD1
CASKGTGRLGGYTF
TGTGCCAGCAAAGGGACAGGGCGGCTAGGAGGCTACACCTTC
>TRBV7-2|-|TRBJ2-1|TRBD2
CASSPQLAGGYNEQFF
TGTGCCAGCAGCCCACAACTAGCGGGAGGGTATAATGAGCAGTTCTTC
>TRBV30|-|TRBJ2-2|-
CAWGGYTGELFF
TGTGCCTGGGGGGGTTACACCGGGGAGCTGTTTTTT
>TRBV15|-|TRBJ1-4|-
CATSRIYRTTNEKLFF
TGTGCCACCAGCAGGATCTACAGAACAACTAATGAAAAACTGTTTTTT
>TRBV10-1|-|TRBJ1-1|TRBD1
CASSDLGTGPNTEAFF
TGCGCCAGCAGTGATTTAGGGACAGGACCGAACACTGAAGCTTTCTTT
>TRBV24-1|-|TRBJ2-7|-
CATRSTAPYEQYF
TGTGCCACCAGATCCACAGCCCCCTACGAGCAGTACTTC
>TRBV20-1|few|TRBJ2-7|TRBD2
CSARDFSGRTEEQYF
TGCAGTGCTAGAGATTTTAGCGGGAGGACTGAAGAGCAGTACTTC
>TRBV5-1|few|TRBJ2-1|-
CASSLAFRQSSYNEQFF
TGCGCCAGCAGCTTAGCATTTAGACAGAGCTCCTACAATGAGCAGTTCTTC
>TRBV19|-|TRBJ1-2|-
CASSTTGTRVRYGYTF
TGTGCCAGTAGTACCACCGGGACCCGAGTCCGCTATGGCTACACCTTC
>TRBV10-2|-|TRBJ2-7|TRBD2
CATQRAGEATYEQYF
TGCGCCACCCAAAGAGCGGGAGAAGCCACCTACGAGCAGTACTTC
>TRBV9|-|TRBJ2-1|TRBD1
CASSRTGLGNEQFF
TGTGCCAGCAGCAGGACAGGTTTGGGCAATGAGCAGTTCTTC
>TRBV7-8|-|TRBJ2-7|TRBD1
CASSLGPGGHYEQYF
TGTGCCAGCAGCTTGGGGCCAGGGGGTCACTACGAGCAGTACTTC
>TRBV29-1|-|TRBJ2-3|-
CSVFKPPDTQYF
TGCAGCGTTTTTAAGCCCCCGGATACGCAGTATTTT
>TRBV12-3/TRBV12-4|-|TRBJ2-5|TRBD1
CASSLDRGRETQYF
TGTGCCAGCAGTTTGGACAGGGGGAGAGAGACCCAGTACTTC
>TRBV20-1|-|TRBJ2-1|TRBD2
CSARDPTPGTSGRSEQFF
TGCAGTGCCCGTGACCCGACTCCCGGGACTAGCGGGAGGAGTGAGCAGTTCTTC
>TRBV5-1|few|TRBJ1-4|TRBD1
CASSPATGTIFEKLFF
TGCGCCAGCAGCCCAGCGACAGGGACTATCTTCGAAAAACTGTTTTTT
>TRBV7-2|many|TRBJ2-1|-
CASSPTATQGGEQFF
TGTGCCAGCAGCCCCACCGCCACACAGGGAGGGGAGCAGTTCTTC
>TRBV5-4|-|TRBJ2-1|-
CASSLETQSHNEQFF
TGTGCCAGCAGCTTGGAAACCCAGAGCCACAATGAGCAGTTCTTC
>TRBV30|-|TRBJ1-3|-
CAGTETPSGNTIYF
TGTGCCGGTACAGAAACTCCCTCTGGAAACACCATATATTTT
>TRBV5-1|few|TRBJ2-7|-
CASSLAALAYEQYF
TGCGCCAGCAGCTTGGCCGCACTAGCCTACGAGCAGTACTTC
>TRBV5-6|few|TRBJ2-7|-
CASSLAAGILMYEQYF
TGTGCCAGCAGCTTGGCCGCAGGAATCTTGATGTACGAGCAGTACTTC